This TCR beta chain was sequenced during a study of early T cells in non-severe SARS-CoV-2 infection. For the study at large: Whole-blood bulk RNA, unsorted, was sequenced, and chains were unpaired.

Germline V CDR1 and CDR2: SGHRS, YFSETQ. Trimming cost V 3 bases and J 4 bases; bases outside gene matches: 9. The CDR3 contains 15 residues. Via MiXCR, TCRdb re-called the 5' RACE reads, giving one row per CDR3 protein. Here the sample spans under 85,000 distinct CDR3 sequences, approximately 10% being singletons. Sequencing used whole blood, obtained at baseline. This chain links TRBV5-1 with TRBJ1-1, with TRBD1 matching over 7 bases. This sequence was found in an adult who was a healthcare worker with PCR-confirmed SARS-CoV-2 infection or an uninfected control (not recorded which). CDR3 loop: CASSWATGAPTEAFF. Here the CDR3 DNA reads TGCGCCAGCAGCTGGGCTACAGGGGCTCCCACTGAAGCTTTCTTT.